This entry is about one T cell receptor (beta chain). This entry comes from a study of blood T cells in healthy people across ages. Alongside a J-beta primer mix, a sample-barcoded 5' primer served in a second PCR lasting about 7 to 11 cycles. MiXCR was run by TCRdb on the 5' RACE reads, yielding one entry per CDR3 protein. The table shows over 1.5 million distinct CDR3 sequences, with around 50% occurring only once. The origin of this receptor is a woman aged 40 to 50 in good health. The sequencing input was blood.

The CDR3 loop reads CASSLFGGTNEKLFF. The CDR3 DNA reads as TGTGCCAGCAGTTTGTTTGGGGGTACTAATGAAAAACTGTTTTTT. The genes are TRBV12-3 or TRBV12-4 and TRBJ1-4, with a weak D call TRBD1 (5 bases). Trimming stripped 3 bases from V and 2 bases from J, with 10 bases between. This CDR3 has 15 residues.